These T cell receptor beta chains were read from a single sample in a study of regulatory T cells in long-lasting Graves disease. MiXCR was run by TCRdb on the multiplex PCR reads, yielding one entry per CDR3 protein. The table includes approximately 350,000 distinct CDR3 sequences, 10% to 15% detected once. This sample also appeared in a second study, on T cells in Graves' hyperthyroidism and ophthalmopathy.

This specimen was peripheral blood mononuclear cells (PBMCs), taken at new diagnosis, from a patient treated with antithyroid drugs. The receptor set was obtained from a woman younger than 35 with Graves disease. The CDR3 runs from the conserved cysteine through the conserved F or W. D genes are given only for firm matches. A clone size is listed for some rows: how often the clone was seen (once, few, many), or a class if it is expanded.

size: -; V: TRBV7-9; D: TRBD2; J: TRBJ2-1; CDR3: CASSFGEGNEQFF; DNA: TGTGCCAGCAGCTTTGGGGAGGGCAATGAGCAGTTCTTC
size: many; V: TRBV6-5; D: -; J: TRBJ1-1; CDR3: CASSYSPTTEAFF; DNA: TGTGCCAGCAGTTACAGCCCCACCACTGAAGCTTTCTTT
size: many; V: TRBV6-1; D: TRBD1; J: TRBJ1-5; CDR3: CASQGAWGNQPQHF; DNA: TGTGCCAGCCAGGGGGCATGGGGCAATCAGCCCCAGCATTTT
size: -; V: TRBV7-3; D: -; J: TRBJ1-3; CDR3: CASSPAPIKRDLNSGNTIYF; DNA: TGTGCCAGCAGCCCCGCACCAATTAAACGGGACCTAAACTCTGGAAACACCATATATTTT
size: -; V: TRBV7-2; D: -; J: TRBJ1-1; CDR3: CASSFRRDQEAFF; DNA: TGTGCCAGCAGCTTTAGACGAGACCAGGAAGCTTTCTTT
size: few; V: TRBV20-1; D: TRBD1; J: TRBJ2-5; CDR3: CSARARPGQQETQYF; DNA: TGCAGTGCTAGAGCCCGACCGGGACAGCAAGAGACCCAGTACTTC
size: many; V: TRBV18; D: -; J: TRBJ2-7; CDR3: CASSPEGLRRPVYEQYF; DNA: TGTGCCAGCTCACCTGAGGGACTCCGACGGCCGGTCTACGAGCAGTACTTC
size: many; V: TRBV27; D: -; J: TRBJ2-7; CDR3: CASSLLGTYEQYF; DNA: TGTGCCAGCAGTTTACTTGGGACCTACGAGCAGTACTTC
size: many; V: TRBV6-2/TRBV6-3; D: -; J: TRBJ1-6; CDR3: CASSYSRPSSYNSPLHF; DNA: TGTGCCAGCAGTTACAGCAGGCCGAGCTCCTATAATTCACCCCTCCACTTT
size: many; V: TRBV10-2; D: -; J: TRBJ1-1; CDR3: CASSVRDFRHSWNTEAFF; DNA: TGCGCCAGCAGTGTAAGGGATTTTCGCCATAGTTGGAACACTGAAGCTTTCTTT
size: many; V: TRBV10-3; D: TRBD1; J: TRBJ2-7; CDR3: CAISESGQRYEQYF; DNA: TGTGCCATCAGTGAGTCGGGACAGCGATACGAGCAGTACTTC
size: many; V: TRBV28; D: TRBD1; J: TRBJ1-4; CDR3: CASTILTGPNEKLFF; DNA: TGTGCCAGCACTATACTGACAGGGCCTAATGAAAAACTGTTTTTT
size: many; V: TRBV12-5; D: TRBD2; J: TRBJ2-1; CDR3: CASGLVRASSGRNEQFF; DNA: TGTGCTAGTGGTTTGGTACGGGCCTCTAGCGGGAGAAATGAGCAGTTCTTC
size: -; V: TRBV5-6; D: -; J: TRBJ2-1; CDR3: CASQGGPNNEQFF; DNA: TGTGCCTCACAGGGAGGGCCAAACAATGAGCAGTTCTTC
size: many; V: TRBV12-3/TRBV12-4; D: -; J: TRBJ2-4; CDR3: CASSPTLKVGRFYF; DNA: TGTGCCAGCAGTCCTACATTGAAAGTCGGACGGTTCTACTTC
size: -; V: TRBV5-6; D: -; J: TRBJ2-2; CDR3: CASRRGAGTGELFF; DNA: TGTGCCAGCAGACGGGGGGCCGGAACCGGGGAGCTGTTTTTT
size: many; V: TRBV13; D: -; J: TRBJ2-1; CDR3: CASSSRGAWYNEQFF; DNA: TGTGCCAGCAGCTCTCGGGGGGCTTGGTACAATGAGCAGTTCTTC
size: -; V: TRBV5-1; D: -; J: TRBJ1-6; CDR3: CASRSLRRSPLHF; DNA: TGCGCCAGCAGGTCTTTAAGACGTTCACCCCTCCACTTT
size: -; V: TRBV25-1; D: -; J: TRBJ2-2; CDR3: CASSESDRTNTGELFF; DNA: TGTGCCAGCAGTGAAAGCGACAGAACGAACACCGGGGAGCTGTTTTTT
size: many; V: TRBV19; D: TRBD1; J: TRBJ1-6; CDR3: CASSIGTGRGSPLHF; DNA: TGTGCCAGTAGTATCGGGACAGGGAGGGGGTCACCCCTCCACTTT
size: few; V: TRBV7-6; D: -; J: TRBJ2-1; CDR3: CASSLIRGEQFF; DNA: TGTGCCAGCAGCTTAATCAGGGGTGAGCAGTTCTTC
size: many; V: TRBV12-3/TRBV12-4; D: -; J: TRBJ1-3; CDR3: CASSHSPAGRKRNTIYF; DNA: TGTGCCAGCAGCCACTCTCCCGCGGGGCGGAAAAGAAACACCATATATTTT
size: few; V: TRBV7-6; D: -; J: TRBJ1-1; CDR3: CASTCRAGAGTEAFF; DNA: TGTGCCAGCACCTGTAGAGCGGGGGCGGGGACTGAAGCTTTCTTT
size: many; V: TRBV18; D: -; J: TRBJ2-2; CDR3: CASSPAGSTGELFF; DNA: TGTGCCAGCTCACCAGCCGGGTCCACCGGGGAGCTGTTTTTT
size: many; V: TRBV20-1; D: -; J: TRBJ2-4; CDR3: CSATRTKKLAKNIQYF; DNA: TGCAGTGCTACCCGGACTAAAAAATTAGCCAAAAACATTCAGTACTTC
size: many; V: TRBV6-2/TRBV6-3; D: -; J: TRBJ2-7; CDR3: CASSYGRPPGEQYF; DNA: TGTGCCAGCAGTTACGGTCGACCACCGGGCGAGCAGTACTTC
size: few; V: TRBV28; D: -; J: TRBJ2-7; CDR3: CASSSPGLSSYEQYF; DNA: TGTGCCAGCAGCTCGCCTGGACTCAGCTCCTACGAGCAGTACTTC
size: few; V: TRBV9; D: TRBD1; J: TRBJ2-3; CDR3: CASSATGGPDTQYF; DNA: TGTGCCAGCAGCGCCACAGGGGGCCCAGATACGCAGTATTTT
size: many; V: TRBV7-8; D: -; J: TRBJ1-1; CDR3: CASARVPNTEAFF; DNA: TGTGCCAGCGCGCGGGTGCCGAACACTGAAGCTTTCTTT
size: few; V: TRBV24-1; D: -; J: TRBJ2-1; CDR3: CATSESGRGSSYNEQFF; DNA: TGTGCCACCAGTGAATCCGGACGGGGAAGCTCCTACAATGAGCAGTTCTTC
size: few; V: TRBV5-1; D: -; J: TRBJ1-1; CDR3: CASSLRQTNTEAFF; DNA: TGCGCCAGCAGCTTGAGGCAGACGAACACTGAAGCTTTCTTT
size: many; V: TRBV28; D: TRBD1; J: TRBJ2-5; CDR3: CASSSDRGRGETQYF; DNA: TGTGCCAGCAGTTCGGACAGGGGAAGGGGAGAGACCCAGTACTTC
size: many; V: TRBV4-3; D: TRBD2; J: TRBJ2-5; CDR3: CASSQASGGPETQYF; DNA: TGCGCCAGCAGCCAAGCTAGCGGGGGCCCAGAGACCCAGTACTTC
size: -; V: TRBV4-1; D: -; J: TRBJ2-7; CDR3: CASSQAPGLGPYEQYF; DNA: TGCGCCAGCAGCCAAGCTCCAGGGCTCGGTCCCTACGAGCAGTACTTC
size: many; V: TRBV11-2; D: -; J: TRBJ2-1; CDR3: CASSFGVVYNEQFF; DNA: TGTGCCAGCAGCTTCGGAGTGGTCTACAATGAGCAGTTCTTC
size: -; V: TRBV5-4; D: -; J: TRBJ2-4; CDR3: CASSLESGAKNIQYF; DNA: TGTGCCAGCAGCTTGGAGAGCGGAGCCAAAAACATTCAGTACTTC
size: -; V: TRBV7-9; D: -; J: TRBJ2-2; CDR3: CASSPSLPRTTGELFF; DNA: TGTGCCAGCAGCCCCTCTCTCCCTAGGACCACCGGGGAGCTGTTTTTT
size: many; V: TRBV11-2; D: -; J: TRBJ1-2; CDR3: CASSSEYVNYGYTF; DNA: TGTGCCAGCAGCTCCGAATACGTTAACTATGGCTACACCTTC
size: many; V: TRBV29-1; D: -; J: TRBJ2-5; CDR3: CSVGEETQYF; DNA: TGCAGCGTTGGGGAAGAGACCCAGTACTTC
size: many; V: TRBV6-1; D: -; J: TRBJ1-1; CDR3: CASKLRGVRGTEAFF; DNA: TGTGCCAGCAAATTAAGGGGAGTAAGGGGGACTGAAGCTTTCTTT
size: many; V: TRBV7-2; D: -; J: TRBJ2-2; CDR3: CASSLARRRTGELFF; DNA: TGTGCCAGCAGCTTAGCGCGGAGGCGTACCGGGGAGCTGTTTTTT
size: -; V: TRBV19; D: -; J: TRBJ2-1; CDR3: CASSPKGAIVSYNEQFF; DNA: TGTGCCAGTAGTCCCAAGGGAGCCATAGTATCCTACAATGAGCAGTTCTTC
size: few; V: TRBV15; D: -; J: TRBJ1-1; CDR3: CATSVPGVNTEAFF; DNA: TGTGCCACCAGCGTACCGGGGGTGAACACTGAAGCTTTCTTT
size: few; V: TRBV7-2; D: TRBD2; J: TRBJ2-2; CDR3: CASSLGGTEGGGAFSTGELFF; DNA: TGTGCCAGCAGCTTAGGGGGGACCGAGGGCGGGGGGGCCTTTAGCACCGGGGAGCTGTTTTTT
size: few; V: TRBV30; D: -; J: TRBJ2-7; CDR3: CAWSVRCEQYF; DNA: TGTGCCTGGAGTGTCCGCTGCGAGCAGTACTTC
size: many; V: TRBV20-1; D: -; J: TRBJ1-4; CDR3: CSASHVGGKLFF; DNA: TGCAGTGCTAGCCACGTCGGGGGAAAACTGTTTTTT
size: many; V: TRBV7-9; D: -; J: TRBJ1-2; CDR3: CASSFRGESSNYGYTF; DNA: TGTGCCAGCAGCTTTAGAGGTGAAAGCTCTAACTATGGCTACACCTTC
size: -; V: TRBV19; D: -; J: TRBJ1-5; CDR3: CASSISTLSNQPQHF; DNA: TGTGCCAGTAGTATCTCGACACTTAGCAATCAGCCCCAGCATTTT
size: many; V: TRBV12-3/TRBV12-4; D: TRBD2; J: TRBJ2-7; CDR3: CASSFPSGRMGEQYF; DNA: TGTGCCAGCAGTTTCCCTAGCGGGAGGATGGGCGAGCAGTACTTC
size: -; V: TRBV29-1; D: TRBD1; J: TRBJ1-2; CDR3: CSVDTGTAYGYTF; DNA: TGCAGCGTAGATACGGGGACAGCTTATGGCTACACCTTC
size: few; V: TRBV4-1; D: TRBD1; J: TRBJ2-7; CDR3: CASSEHRDRSYEQYF; DNA: TGCGCCAGCAGCGAACACCGGGACAGATCCTACGAGCAGTACTTC
size: few; V: TRBV7-9; D: TRBD1; J: TRBJ1-2; CDR3: CASSHEQGALGGYTF; DNA: TGTGCCAGCAGCCACGAACAGGGGGCGCTCGGGGGCTACACCTTC